The clone carrying this TCR beta chain came up many times. Its antigen is unidentified. The CDR3 has 16 residues. CDR1 is MNHNS and CDR2 is SASEGT in the germline V gene. V dropped 9 bases and J dropped 4; count of bases not matched to a gene: 17. Amplified TCR beta CDR3 regions derived from RNA transcripts. The study used the HTBI primer set for a first-round RT-PCR of the TCR CDR3. TCRdb called the multiplex PCR reads again in MiXCR, with one record for every CDR3 protein. The table shows some 400,000 distinct CDR3 sequences, with roughly 14% occurring only once. These data come from a study of T cells in Graves' hyperthyroidism and ophthalmopathy. Pregnant or lactating patients were excluded, as were those with uncontrolled infection or other autoimmune disease. Study-level points and caveats: Most thyroid clonotypes that were expanded above 0.001 also turned up in blood.

The TCR was taken from a man aged 30 to 45 with Graves' hyperthyroidism that later progressed to Graves' ophthalmopathy. The source material was blood. This rearrangement joins TRBV6-1 to TRBJ1-2; TRBD1 agrees at 7 bases. The chain's CDR3 is CARRGTVAGRSYGYTF. As DNA, the CDR3 is TGTGCCAGAAGGGGGACAGTCGCGGGGCGAAGCTATGGCTACACCTTC.